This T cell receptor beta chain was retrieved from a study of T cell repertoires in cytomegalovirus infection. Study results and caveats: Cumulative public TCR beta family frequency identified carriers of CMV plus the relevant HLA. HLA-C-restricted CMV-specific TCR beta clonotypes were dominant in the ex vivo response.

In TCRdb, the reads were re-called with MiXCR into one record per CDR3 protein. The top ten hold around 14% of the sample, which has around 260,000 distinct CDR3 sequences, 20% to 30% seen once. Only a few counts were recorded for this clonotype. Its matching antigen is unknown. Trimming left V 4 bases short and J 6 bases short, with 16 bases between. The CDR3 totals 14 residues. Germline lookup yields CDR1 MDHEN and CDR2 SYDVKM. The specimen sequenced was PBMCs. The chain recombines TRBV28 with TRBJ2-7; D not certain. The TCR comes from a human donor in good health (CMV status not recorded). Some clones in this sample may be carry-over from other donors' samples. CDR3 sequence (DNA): TGTGCCAGCAGTTCCCTAAACCCGAGACTCGAGCAGTACTTC. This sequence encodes CASSSLNPRLEQYF.